The 2 T cell receptor beta chains presented below share a single source sample, sequenced in a study of T-cell memory formation after mild COVID-19 (dated by TCRdb to the early 2020s). Library prep was done by 5' RACE. Sequencing relied on an Illumina NovaSeq 6000. TCRdb handled the public reads itself, with Q25 trimming in fastp and clone calling in MiXCR, and kept productive beta chains. A single entry per CDR3 protein holds the most common genes and DNA from its merged rows. The sample includes hundreds of thousands of distinct CDR3 sequences, with 17% observed a single time. The ten largest account for 8.1% of the sample. Sequencing input: PBMCs or a T cell subset sorted from them (not recorded which). These receptors were obtained from an adult woman who had mild COVID-19 (a few samples of this study predate the infection). The sample titles of this study are shuffled in the database, so cell type and time point are left out; the donor was told from shared clones.

This clonotype was counted ten times or more. The chain couples TRBV20-1 to TRBJ1-5; TRBD1 matches at 9 bases. CDR1 is DFQATT, CDR2 SNEGSKA, per germline (reference sequence). V shed 6 bases and J 5 bases; nucleotides not matched to a gene: 8. The CDR3 consists of 14 residues. This CDR3 reads CSADGTGSDQPQHF. Written as DNA, the CDR3 is TGCAGTGCCGATGGGACAGGGTCGGATCAGCCCCAGCATTTT.

This sequence joins TRBV6-4 and TRBJ2-5; 12 nucleotides match TRBD1. The CDR3 loop spans 15 amino acids. After removal of 6 bases from V and 4 bases from J, the junction contained 6 bases not matched to a gene. Germline-derived CDR1 and CDR2 are MRHNA and SNTAGT. The CDR3 here is CASRGQGARTETQYF. The CDR3 DNA is TGTGCCAGCAGGGGACAGGGGGCGCGGACAGAGACCCAGTACTTC.